This T cell receptor beta chain was identified during a study of graft-versus-host responses after intestinal transplantation. On the study more broadly: All recipients were transplanted with multivisceral, liver-intestinal, or isolated intestinal grafts. Recipients uniformly received anti-thymocyte globulin induction, followed by tacrolimus and steroids for around 3 years. Study-wide results and caveats: Some patients had graft-donor T cell macrochimerism. In their allografts, the ratios of graft-versus-host to host-versus-graft T cell clones were high. Early post-transplant HvG declines tracked with peak circulating GvH clone levels.

Once graft tissue had been processed, intraepithelial and lamina propria lymphocytes were released. CDR3 length: 12 amino acids. Assay used: immunoSEQ multiplex PCR; TCRdb lists only in-frame clones, some missing. The sample contains 3,000 to 4,000 clones, about 70% of which appear only once. On this clone: Its antigen remains unidentified.

The source of this sequence is a human patient who received an intestinal transplant, so some T cells may come from the graft donor. This rearrangement joins TRBV21-1 to TRBJ2-3; the listed D gene, TRBD2, was not tested against the DNA. TRBV21-1 is shown as a pseudogene. Sequences were derived from ileum tissue, sampled 5 and 7 days after intestinal transplantation. The DNA for the CDR3 is TGCGGGAGAGGGGCGGGCACAGATACGCAGTATTTT. Its translation is CGRGAGTDTQYF.